This T cell receptor (beta chain) originates from a study of shared clonotypes between healthy human individuals. Study results and limitations: A reduction in generation probabilities was seen for non-shared clonotypes relative to those shared by all four donors. Naive subsets typically showed greater estimated richness than memory subsets. Tissues were not sampled, only blood, and their repertoires likely differ.

The protocol was immunoSEQ multiplex PCR, while the TCRdb copy is restricted to in-frame clones and leaves out a portion. Of about 2.3 million clones in the sample, about nine tenths were seen once. Splitting of CD4+ cells produced CD45RA+ naive and CD45RA-negative memory subsets. Germline V gives CDR1 LNHDA, CDR2 SQIVND (reference sequence). CDR3 size: 11 residues. Trimming at V came to 9 bases and at J to 10 bases, leaving 2 bases not matched to a gene. To note about this clone: The antigen remains undetermined.

The specimen sequenced was naive CD4+ T cells from PBMCs. The subset was: CD45RA+ positively selected. This receptor was obtained from a man between 18 and 35 years old in good health. Some clones in this sample may be carry-over from other donors' samples. The V call is TRBV19, the J call TRBJ1-4, with 10 bases aligning to TRBD1. The CDR3 here is CASRQGAKLFF. The DNA of the CDR3 is TGTGCCAGCCGACAGGGGGCAAAACTGTTTTTT.